This T cell receptor (beta chain) emerged from a study of shared clonotypes between healthy human individuals (dated by TCRdb to about 2020). Regarding the complete study: Two women and a few men aged 18 to 49 years were included in the cohort. For each donor, three plates each were used for CD4 naive and CD4 memory, two plates were used for CD8 naive, and one plate was used for CD8 memory. To estimate repertoire size and how much clonotype sharing occurs between individuals, the study deeply sequenced the blood TCR repertoires of several healthy adults. Libraries were prepared and TCR repertoires were sequenced by different laboratories using diverse techniques, in order to increase sequencing depth and limit assay-specific biases. Per donor, leukapheresis produced somewhere between about 0.85 and 8.9 billion PBMCs. The full study reports these points: Naive subsets generally had larger estimated clonotype richness than memory subsets. Sampling was restricted to blood, and TCR repertoires in tissue are likely to differ from TCR repertoires in blood. Rarefaction of sorted-subset datasets indicated incomplete sequencing despite the large sequencing depth. Across several donors, around 5.4% of naive CD4, around 3.5% of naive CD8, roughly 2.2% of memory CD4, and roughly 0.4% of memory CD8 clonotypes were shared. Pairwise subsampling indicated that sequencing depth was expected to affect the degree of clonotype sharing among donors. Compared with non-shared clonotypes, the clonotypes found in all four sorted-subset donors had higher generation probabilities. Because the study included only a small number of donors, the genetic and exposure-history diversity represented was limited.

Healthy HIV-negative adults with no recently reported acute infections or vaccinations were included as donors. Only Caucasian adults living in Nashville, Tennessee, USA were represented among the donors. CD4+ T cells were enriched through magnetic negative selection, after which naive cells were positively selected on CD45RA and the remaining negative fraction served as the memory subset. After blood collection by leukapheresis, PBMCs were isolated using Ficoll-Histopaque density gradient centrifugation and then cryopreserved in the vapor phase of liquid nitrogen. Analytical flow cytometry was used to check the purity and quantity of every magnetically sorted T cell population. From each sorted fraction, genomic DNA was isolated and quantified by UV absorbance on a Nanodrop 2000c. Using the deep immunoSEQ assay, TCR CDR3 regions were amplified from genomic DNA by multiplex PCR. Extracted genomic DNA from each cell subset was distributed evenly across all wells of several immunoSEQ 96-well plates, and each plate was treated as a replicate. For sorted subsets, 200 to 250 ng of genomic DNA, equivalent to around 29,000 T cell genomes, went into each replicate PCR. Purified libraries were measured with a Qubit 3.0 fluorometer, size-checked on a Bioanalyzer 2100, and measured again with the KAPA Library Quantification kit. Every immunoSEQ 96-well plate was sequenced on a dedicated single-read 150-cycle Illumina NextSeq 550 flow cell. As for the authors' bioinformatics: Because the immunoSEQ output included only junctional sequences and no quality scores, the filtering could not be the same as the filtering used for full-length reads. Sequences were annotated with PyIR, a Python wrapper for IgBLAST v1.9, and V/J genes and CDR3 were assigned using IMGT germline references. Reads were removed for weak V/J assignments (E-value above 1e-6), missing CDR3, stop codons, out-of-frame junctions, or ambiguous translated residues. A V3J clonotype was defined by an identical inferred V gene, J gene, and CDR3 amino acid sequence. Percentage overlap between repertoires was calculated by dividing the number of shared unique clonotypes by the size of the smaller repertoire. Richness of each repertoire was evaluated using RTK rarefaction, the Chao1 estimator, and Recon v2.1 estimates of unobserved clonotypes. Generation probabilities for all TCRbeta clonotypes obtained by the gDNA method from four donors were computed using OLGA. TCRdb stores this immuneACCESS table with in-frame sequences only. Part of the clones is absent; in the studies checked, under half of the shortfall reflects unresolved V genes, and no reason is known for the rest. The V and J calls and the clone size are those of that table, but D and trimming were determined from the DNA. A total of roughly 2.5 million clones appear in this sample, more than 90% of them only once. The ten largest clones represent around 0.14% of the sample.

Points on this clone: The target of this receptor is not known. No qualities accompany the bases; no much larger clone lies one base away.

The source material was naive CD4+ T cells sorted from blood. The sample's cell subset or site, from its label and the paper: CD45RA+ positively selected. The TCR comes from a young man in good health.

The CDR3 protein is CATRPQSSYNEQFF. The DNA sequence is TGCGCCACCCGCCCCCAGAGCTCCTACAATGAGCAGTTCTTC. The rearrangement combines TRBV5-1 with TRBJ2-1; no D gene call is confident. V gives up 9 bases and J gives up 0 bases, and the segment between their germline ends measures 13 bases. The CDR3 has 14 amino acids, counting the end cysteine and phenylalanine. CDR3 DNA is the only sequence kept; it has 42 bases, read in frame from the first base. The germline V gene yields SGHRS for CDR1 and YFSETQ for CDR2.